This T cell receptor beta chain was identified in a study of T cell repertoires in cytomegalovirus infection. Study at large: Recently identified HLA-C-restricted CMV epitopes were used, and well-studied HLA-B-restricted CMV epitopes were used as well. An indication of both CMV infection and matching HLA type came from public TCR beta signatures. Study-level points and caveats: Dominating the ex vivo response were TCR beta clonotypes that were CMV-specific and HLA-C-restricted.

Trimming took 4 bases from V and 0 from J; bases not matched to a gene: 8. Germline values: CDR1 SGDLS, CDR2 YYNGEE. This CDR3 comprises 16 residues. TCRdb redid the calling of the reads with MiXCR, one entry per CDR3 protein. This table holds about 830,000 distinct CDR3 sequences, approximately 32% found once. A remark on this clonotype: Its antigen is undetermined.

This chain uses TRBV9 with TRBJ2-3; 7 positions agree with TRBD1. This receptor was identified in a human donor in good health (CMV status not recorded). Some clones in this sample may be carry-over from other donors' samples. The source material was cultured CD8+ T cells from PBMCs, sampled from culture after CMV antigen stimulation. As DNA, the CDR3 is TGTGCCAGCAGCCCGTTCGGGACAGCGAGCACAGATACGCAGTATTTT. This codes for CASSPFGTASTDTQYF.